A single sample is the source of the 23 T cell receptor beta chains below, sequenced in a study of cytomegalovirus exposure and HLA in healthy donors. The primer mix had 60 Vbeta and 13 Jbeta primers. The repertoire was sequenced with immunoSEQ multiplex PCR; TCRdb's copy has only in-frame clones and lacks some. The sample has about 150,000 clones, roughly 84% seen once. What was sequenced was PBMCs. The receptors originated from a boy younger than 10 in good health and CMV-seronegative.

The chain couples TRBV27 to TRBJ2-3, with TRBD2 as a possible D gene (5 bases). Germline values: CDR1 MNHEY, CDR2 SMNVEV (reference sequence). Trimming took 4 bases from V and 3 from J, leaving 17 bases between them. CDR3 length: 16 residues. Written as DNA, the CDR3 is TGTGCCAGCAGTTCCCCTACACGGGATGTAACAGATACGCAGTATTTT. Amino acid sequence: CASSSPTRDVTDTQYF.

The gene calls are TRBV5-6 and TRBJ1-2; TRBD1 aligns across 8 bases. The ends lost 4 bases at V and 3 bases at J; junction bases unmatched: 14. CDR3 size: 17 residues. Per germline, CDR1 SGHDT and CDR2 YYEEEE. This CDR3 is CASSTLTSGGGYYGYTF. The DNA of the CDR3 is TGTGCCAGCAGCACCTTAACGTCAGGGGGCGGCTACTATGGCTACACCTTC. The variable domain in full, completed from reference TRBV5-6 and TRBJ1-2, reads DAGVTQSPTHLIKTRGQQVTLRCSPKSGHDTVSWYQQALGQGPQFIFQYYEEEERQRGNFPDRFSGHQFPNYSSELNVNALLLGDSALYLCASSTLTSGGGYYGYTFGSGTRLTVV.

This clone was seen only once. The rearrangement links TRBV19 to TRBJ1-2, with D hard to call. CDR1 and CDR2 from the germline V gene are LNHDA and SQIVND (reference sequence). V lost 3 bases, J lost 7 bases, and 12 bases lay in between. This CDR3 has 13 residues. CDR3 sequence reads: CASSIEAVGGYTF. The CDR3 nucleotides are TGTGCCAGTAGTATTGAGGCAGTTGGTGGCTACACCTTC. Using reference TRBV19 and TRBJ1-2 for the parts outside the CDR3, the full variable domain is DGGITQSPKYLFRKEGQNVTLSCEQNLNHDAMYWYRQDPGQGLRLIYYSQIVNDFQKGDIAEGYSVSREKKESFPLTVTSAQKNPTAFYLCASSIEAVGGYTFGSGTRLTVV.

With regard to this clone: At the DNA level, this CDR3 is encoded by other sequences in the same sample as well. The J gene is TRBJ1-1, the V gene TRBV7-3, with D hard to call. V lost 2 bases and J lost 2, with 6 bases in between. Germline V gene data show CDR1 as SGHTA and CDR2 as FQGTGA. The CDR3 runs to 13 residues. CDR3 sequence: CASSLDRNTEAFF. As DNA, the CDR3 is TGTGCCAGCAGCTTAGATAGAAACACTGAAGCTTTCTTT.

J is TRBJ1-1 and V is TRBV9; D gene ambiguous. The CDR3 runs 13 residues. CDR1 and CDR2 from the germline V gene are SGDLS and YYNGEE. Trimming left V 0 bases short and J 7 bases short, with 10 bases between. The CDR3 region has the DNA TGTGCCAGCAGCGTAGGCTTGGCAGTTGAAGCTTTCTTT. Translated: CASSVGLAVEAFF. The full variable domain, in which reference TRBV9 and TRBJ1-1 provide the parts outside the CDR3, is DSGVTQTPKHLITATGQRVTLRCSPRSGDLSVYWYQQSLDQGLQFLIQYYNGEERAKGNILERFSAQQFPDLHSELNLSSLELGDSALYFCASSVGLAVEAFFGQGTRLTVV.

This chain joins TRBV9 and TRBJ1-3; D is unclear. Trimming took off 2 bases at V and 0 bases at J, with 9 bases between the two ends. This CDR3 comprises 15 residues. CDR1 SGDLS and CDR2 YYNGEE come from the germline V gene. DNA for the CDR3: TGTGCCAGCAGCGTGAGGGCTAGCTCTGGAAACACCATATATTTT. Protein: CASSVRASSGNTIYF.

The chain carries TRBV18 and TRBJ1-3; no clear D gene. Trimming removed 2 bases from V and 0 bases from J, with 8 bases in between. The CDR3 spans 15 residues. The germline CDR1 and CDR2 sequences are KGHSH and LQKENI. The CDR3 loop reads CASSPEVSSGNTIYF. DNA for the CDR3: TGTGCCAGCTCACCAGAGGTGAGCTCTGGAAACACCATATATTTT. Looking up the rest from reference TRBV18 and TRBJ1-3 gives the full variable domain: NAGVMQNPRHLVRRRGQEARLRCSPMKGHSHVYWYRQLPEEGLKFMVYLQKENIIDESGMPKERFSAEFPKEGPSILRIQQVVRGDSAAYFCASSPEVSSGNTIYFGEGSWLTVV.

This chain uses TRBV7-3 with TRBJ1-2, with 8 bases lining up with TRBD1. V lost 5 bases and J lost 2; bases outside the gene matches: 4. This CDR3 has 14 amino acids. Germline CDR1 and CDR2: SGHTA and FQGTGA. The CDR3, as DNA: TGTGCCAGCAGCAAGAGGGACAGGAACTATGGCTACACCTTC. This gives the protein CASSKRDRNYGYTF.

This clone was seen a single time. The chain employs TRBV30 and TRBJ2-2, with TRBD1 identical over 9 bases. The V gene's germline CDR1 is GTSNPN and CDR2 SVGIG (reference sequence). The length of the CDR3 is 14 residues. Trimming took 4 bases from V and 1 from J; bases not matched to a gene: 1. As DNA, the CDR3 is TGTGCCTGGACGGACAGGGGGAACACCGGGGAGCTGTTTTTT. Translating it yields CAWTDRGNTGELFF.

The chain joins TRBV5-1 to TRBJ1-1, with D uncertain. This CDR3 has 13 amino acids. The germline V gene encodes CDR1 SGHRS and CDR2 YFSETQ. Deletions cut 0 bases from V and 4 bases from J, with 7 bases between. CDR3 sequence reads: CASSLGGGTEAFF. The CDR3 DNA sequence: TGCGCCAGCAGCTTGGGCGGCGGCACTGAAGCTTTCTTT. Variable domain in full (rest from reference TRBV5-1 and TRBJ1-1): KAGVTQTPRYLIKTRGQQVTLSCSPISGHRSVSWYQQTPGQGLQFLFEYFSETQRNKGNFPGRFSGRQFSNSRSEMNVSTLELGDSALYLCASSLGGGTEAFFGQGTRLTVV.

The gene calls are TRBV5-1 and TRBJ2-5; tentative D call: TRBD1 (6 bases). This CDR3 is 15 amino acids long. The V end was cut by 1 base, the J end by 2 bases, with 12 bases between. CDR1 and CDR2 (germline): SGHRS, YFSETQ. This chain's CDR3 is CASSLTPGQQETQYF. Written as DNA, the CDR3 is TGCGCCAGCAGCTTGACACCGGGACAACAAGAGACCCAGTACTTC.

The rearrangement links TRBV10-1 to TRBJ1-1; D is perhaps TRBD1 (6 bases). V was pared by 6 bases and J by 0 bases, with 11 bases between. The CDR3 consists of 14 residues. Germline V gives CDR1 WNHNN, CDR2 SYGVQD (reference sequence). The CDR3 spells CASSFTGLNTEAFF. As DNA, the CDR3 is TGCGCCAGCAGCTTCACAGGGTTGAACACTGAAGCTTTCTTT.

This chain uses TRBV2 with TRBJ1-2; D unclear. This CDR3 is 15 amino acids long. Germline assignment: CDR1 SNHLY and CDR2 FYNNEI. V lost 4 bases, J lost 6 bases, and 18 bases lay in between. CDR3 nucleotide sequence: TGTGCCAGCAGTGCCTTAAGTTCGGGATCGGATGGCTACACCTTC. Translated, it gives CASSALSSGSDGYTF.

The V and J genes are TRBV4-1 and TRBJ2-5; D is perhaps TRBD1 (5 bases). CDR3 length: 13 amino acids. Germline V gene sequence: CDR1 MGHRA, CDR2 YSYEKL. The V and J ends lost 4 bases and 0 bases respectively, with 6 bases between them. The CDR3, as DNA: TGCGCCAGCAGCCGACAGAACCAAGAGACCCAGTACTTC. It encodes CASSRQNQETQYF.

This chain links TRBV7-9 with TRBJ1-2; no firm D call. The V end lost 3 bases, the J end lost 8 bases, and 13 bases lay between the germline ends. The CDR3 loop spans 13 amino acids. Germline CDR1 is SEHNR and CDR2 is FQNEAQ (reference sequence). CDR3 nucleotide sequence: TGTGCCAGCAGCTTTCCGGGGAAGGAGGGCTACACCTTC. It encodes CASSFPGKEGYTF.

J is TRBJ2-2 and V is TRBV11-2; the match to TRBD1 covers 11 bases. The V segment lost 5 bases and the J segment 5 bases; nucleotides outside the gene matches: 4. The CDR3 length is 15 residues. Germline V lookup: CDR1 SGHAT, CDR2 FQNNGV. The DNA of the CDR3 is TGTGCCAGCAGCAGCCGGGACAGGGGGACCGGGGAGCTGTTTTTT. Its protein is CASSSRDRGTGELFF.

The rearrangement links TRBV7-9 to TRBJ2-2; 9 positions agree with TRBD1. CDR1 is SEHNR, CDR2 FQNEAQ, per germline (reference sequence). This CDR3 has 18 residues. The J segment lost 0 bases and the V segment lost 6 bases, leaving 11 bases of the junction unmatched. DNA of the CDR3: TGTGCCAGCAGACCTTACAGGGGGCTTACTCCGAACACCGGGGAGCTGTTTTTT. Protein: CASRPYRGLTPNTGELFF.

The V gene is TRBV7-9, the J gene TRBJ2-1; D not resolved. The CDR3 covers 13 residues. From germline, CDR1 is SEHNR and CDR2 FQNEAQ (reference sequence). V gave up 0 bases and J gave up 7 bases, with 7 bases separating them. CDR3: CASSLAVGNEQFF. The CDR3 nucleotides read TGTGCCAGCAGCTTAGCGGTCGGGAATGAGCAGTTCTTC.

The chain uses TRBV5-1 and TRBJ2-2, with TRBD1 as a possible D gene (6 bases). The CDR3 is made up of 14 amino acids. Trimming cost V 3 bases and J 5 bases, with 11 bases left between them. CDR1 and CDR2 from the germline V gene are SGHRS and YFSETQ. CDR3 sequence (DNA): TGCGCCAGCAGCTCTGCACAGGGAACCGGGGAGCTGTTTTTT. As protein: CASSSAQGTGELFF.

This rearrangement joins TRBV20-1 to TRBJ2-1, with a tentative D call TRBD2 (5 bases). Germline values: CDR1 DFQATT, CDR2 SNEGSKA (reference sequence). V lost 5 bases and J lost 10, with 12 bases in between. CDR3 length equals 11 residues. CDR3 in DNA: TGCAGTGCTGCGGAGGATAGGGAGCAGTTCTTC. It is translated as CSAAEDREQFF.

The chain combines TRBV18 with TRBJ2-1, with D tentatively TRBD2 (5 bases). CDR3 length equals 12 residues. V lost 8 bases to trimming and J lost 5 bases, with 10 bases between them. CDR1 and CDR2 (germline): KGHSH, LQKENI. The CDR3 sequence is CASGSRNNEQFF. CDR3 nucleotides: TGTGCCAGCGGGAGTCGGAACAATGAGCAGTTCTTC. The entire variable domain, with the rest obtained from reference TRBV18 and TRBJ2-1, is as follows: NAGVMQNPRHLVRRRGQEARLRCSPMKGHSHVYWYRQLPEEGLKFMVYLQKENIIDESGMPKERFSAEFPKEGPSILRIQQVVRGDSAAYFCASGSRNNEQFFGPGTRLTVL.

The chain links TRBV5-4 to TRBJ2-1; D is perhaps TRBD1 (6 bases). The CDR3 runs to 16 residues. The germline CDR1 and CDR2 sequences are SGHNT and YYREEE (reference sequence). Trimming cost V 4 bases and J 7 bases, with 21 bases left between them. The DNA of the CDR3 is TGTGCCAGCAGCCCGCCGCGGCCCAGGGGAGATAATGAGCAGTTCTTC. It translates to CASSPPRPRGDNEQFF.

CDR3 region: CASSAPRGAGDNEQFF. Here the CDR3 DNA reads TGTGCCAGCAGCGCCCCCAGGGGCGCGGGCGACAATGAGCAGTTCTTC. The rearrangement uses TRBV9 and TRBJ2-1, with D tentatively TRBD1 (6 bases). Germline V gene sequence: CDR1 SGDLS, CDR2 YYNGEE. V lost 3 bases, J lost 5 bases, and 18 bases lay in between. This CDR3 spans 16 amino acids. Drawing the rest from reference TRBV9 and TRBJ2-1, the complete variable domain is DSGVTQTPKHLITATGQRVTLRCSPRSGDLSVYWYQQSLDQGLQFLIQYYNGEERAKGNILERFSAQQFPDLHSELNLSSLELGDSALYFCASSAPRGAGDNEQFFGPGTRLTVL.